This TCR beta chain emerged from a study of T cell repertoires in cytomegalovirus infection. Overall study context: CMV epitopes in the study were HLA-C-restricted (recently identified) and HLA-B-restricted (well studied). An indication of both CMV infection and matching HLA type came from public TCR beta signatures.

MiXCR, applied by TCRdb to the reads, yields one record per CDR3 protein. The sample consists of around 500,000 distinct CDR3 sequences, about 39% of them appearing once. This clonotype was seen a handful of times. Its matching antigen is unknown. Trimming took off 4 bases at V and 0 bases at J, with 13 bases between the two ends. The V gene's germline CDR1 is SGHAT and CDR2 FQNNGV. The CDR3 runs 15 residues. Points from the study as a whole: Ex vivo, HLA-C-restricted CMV-specific TCR beta clonotypes prevailed over the rest of the response. Carriers of CMV and the relevant HLA type were discriminated by public TCR beta frequency.

The rearrangement links TRBV11-2 to TRBJ2-7, with TRBD2 as a possible D gene (5 bases). Source: cultured PBMCs, taken from culture after CMV antigen stimulation. This TCR derives from a human donor in good health (CMV status not recorded). Some clones in this sample may be carry-over from other donors' samples. In DNA, the CDR3 is TGTGCCAGCAGCTCCGGACTGGGAAGCTCCTACGAGCAGTACTTC. This codes for CASSSGLGSSYEQYF.